This record covers a single TCR beta chain. Its antigen is not identified. This entry comes from a study of shared clonotypes between healthy human individuals. For the study at large: Every donor yielded three CD4 naive, three CD4 memory, two CD8 naive and one CD8 memory plate. Findings of the study overall: Non-shared clonotypes had lower generation probabilities than those shared by all four donors. Naive subsets generally had larger estimated richness than memory subsets.

The naive CD8 subset, CD45RO-negative cells positively selected for CCR7, excluded terminally differentiated effector memory CD45RA+ cells. This CDR3 has 14 residues. V was shortened by 1 base and J by 3 bases, with 9 bases between the two germline ends. Germline V CDR1 and CDR2: SGHAT, FQNNGV. Sequencing was performed with immunoSEQ multiplex PCR; in TCRdb, only in-frame clones are kept and a portion is missing. The sample shows around 2,100,000 clones, roughly 94% of them seen only once. The TCR originated in a young man in good health. Sample: naive CD8+ T cells sorted from blood. The chain carries TRBV11-2 and TRBJ2-5; the D gene is possibly TRBD1 (5 bases). CDR3 region: CASSLVPGKETQYF. CDR3 nucleotides: TGTGCCAGCAGCTTAGTCCCAGGGAAAGAGACCCAGTACTTC. Full variable domain (remainder filled in from reference TRBV11-2 and TRBJ2-5): EAGVAQSPRYKIIEKRQSVAFWCNPISGHATLYWYQQILGQGPKLLIQFQNNGVVDDSQLPKDRFSAERLKGVDSTLKIQPAKLEDSAVYLCASSLVPGKETQYFGPGTRLLVL.